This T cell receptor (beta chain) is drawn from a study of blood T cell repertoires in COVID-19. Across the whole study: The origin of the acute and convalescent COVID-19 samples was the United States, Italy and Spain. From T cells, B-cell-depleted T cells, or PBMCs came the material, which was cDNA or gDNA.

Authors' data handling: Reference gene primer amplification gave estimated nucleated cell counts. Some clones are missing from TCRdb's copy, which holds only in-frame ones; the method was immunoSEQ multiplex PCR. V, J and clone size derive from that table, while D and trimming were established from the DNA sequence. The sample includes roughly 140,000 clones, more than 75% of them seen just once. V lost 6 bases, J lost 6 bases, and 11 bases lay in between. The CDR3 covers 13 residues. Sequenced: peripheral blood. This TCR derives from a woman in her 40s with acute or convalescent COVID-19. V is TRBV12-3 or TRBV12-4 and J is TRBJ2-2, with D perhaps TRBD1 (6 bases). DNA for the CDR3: TGTGCCAGCAGCGTTACAGGGCCCGGGGAGCTGTTTTTT. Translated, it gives CASSVTGPGELFF.